Below, 9 T cell receptor beta chains from the same sample are listed, as sequenced in a study of blood T cell repertoires in COVID-19. The data were produced by immunoSEQ multiplex PCR, yet TCRdb's version contains in-frame clones alone and is incomplete. The sample carries a few hundred thousand clones, 88% recorded once. Material: PBMCs or T cells enriched from blood (not recorded which). These receptors all stem from a woman between 50 and 59 years old who had recovered from COVID-19.

The V call is TRBV2, the J call TRBJ1-1; D gene ambiguous. V shed 4 bases and J shed 8 bases, with 11 bases lying between them. This CDR3 region has 12 residues. Germline lookup yields CDR1 SNHLY and CDR2 FYNNEI. DNA for the CDR3: TGTGCCAGCAGTGCTACCGAGGTCGAAGCTTTCTTT. Protein product: CASSATEVEAFF.

This clone occurred once. This chain connects TRBV3-1 (or the pseudogene TRBV3-2) to TRBJ1-3, with a possible D match to TRBD1 (6 bases). The V end lost 3 bases, the J end lost 14 bases, and 17 bases lay between the germline ends. This CDR3 is 13 amino acids long. The germline V gene has CDR1 LGHDT and CDR2 YNNKEL (reference sequence). CDR3: CASSQSGTTKVYF. The DNA of the CDR3 is TGTGCCAGCAGCCAGTCCGGGACAACCAAAGTATATTTT.

The chain links TRBV4-1 to TRBJ2-7; TRBD2 aligns across 8 bases. Germline values: CDR1 MGHRA, CDR2 YSYEKL. This CDR3 region has 14 residues. The V and J ends lost 6 bases and 3 bases, in that order; junction bases with no gene match: 7. The CDR3 coding sequence is TGCGCCAGCAGTCCAACAACTAGCGGCTACGAGCAGTACTTC. Protein product: CASSPTTSGYEQYF.

The chain combines TRBV18 with TRBJ2-5; 14 positions match TRBD2. CDR1 is KGHSH and CDR2 is LQKENI in the germline V gene. The CDR3 consists of 17 residues. The ends lost 6 bases at V and 2 bases at J; junction bases unmatched: 8. CDR3: CASSRLAGGPGQETQYF. In nucleotides, the CDR3 is TGTGCCAGCTCGCGACTAGCGGGAGGGCCGGGGCAAGAGACCCAGTACTTC.

J is TRBJ2-1 and V is TRBV3-1 (or the pseudogene TRBV3-2), with TRBD2 identical over 11 bases. This CDR3 has 14 amino acids. With V trimmed by 5 bases and J by 9 bases, 6 bases remained unmatched. Germline assignment: CDR1 LGHDT and CDR2 YNNKEL (reference sequence). CDR3 in DNA: TGTGCCAGCAGCTCCCAGACTAGCGGGGCTGAGCAGTTCTTC. Translated: CASSSQTSGAEQFF.

The chain couples TRBV2 to TRBJ1-5, with 9 bases matching TRBD1. Germline V CDR1 and CDR2: SNHLY, FYNNEI. The CDR3 has 15 residues. V gave up 6 bases and J gave up 6 bases; unmatched junction bases: 9. CDR3 sequence reads: CASSAGTGPGQPQHF. The CDR3 DNA reads as TGTGCCAGCAGCGCCGGGACAGGGCCGGGTCAGCCCCAGCATTTT.

J is TRBJ2-1 and V is TRBV18; TRBD1 aligns across 7 bases. Germline V CDR1 and CDR2: KGHSH, LQKENI. V gave up 6 bases and J gave up 0 bases; unmatched junction bases: 8. CDR3 length: 16 amino acids. DNA of the CDR3: TGTGCCAGCTCCCCAACACAGGGGAACTCCTACAATGAGCAGTTCTTC. Protein product: CASSPTQGNSYNEQFF.

The chain carries TRBV27 and TRBJ1-4; 8 bases are shared with TRBD1. The CDR3 length is 14 residues. Germline V gene sequence: CDR1 MNHEY, CDR2 SMNVEV (reference sequence). J lost 8 bases, V lost 4 bases, and 6 bases had no gene match. The CDR3 reads CASSSTGAGEKLFF. The DNA for the CDR3 is TGTGCCAGCAGTTCGACAGGGGCGGGCGAAAAACTGTTTTTT.

J is TRBJ2-1 and V is TRBV3-1 (or the pseudogene TRBV3-2); TRBD1 is a possible D gene (6 bases). This CDR3 comprises 13 residues. V shed 3 bases and J shed 4 bases, with 7 bases lying between them. In germline, CDR1 is LGHDT, CDR2 YNNKEL (reference sequence). CDR3 DNA: TGTGCCAGCAGCCACGGACAGTACAATGAGCAGTTCTTC. This codes for CASSHGQYNEQFF.